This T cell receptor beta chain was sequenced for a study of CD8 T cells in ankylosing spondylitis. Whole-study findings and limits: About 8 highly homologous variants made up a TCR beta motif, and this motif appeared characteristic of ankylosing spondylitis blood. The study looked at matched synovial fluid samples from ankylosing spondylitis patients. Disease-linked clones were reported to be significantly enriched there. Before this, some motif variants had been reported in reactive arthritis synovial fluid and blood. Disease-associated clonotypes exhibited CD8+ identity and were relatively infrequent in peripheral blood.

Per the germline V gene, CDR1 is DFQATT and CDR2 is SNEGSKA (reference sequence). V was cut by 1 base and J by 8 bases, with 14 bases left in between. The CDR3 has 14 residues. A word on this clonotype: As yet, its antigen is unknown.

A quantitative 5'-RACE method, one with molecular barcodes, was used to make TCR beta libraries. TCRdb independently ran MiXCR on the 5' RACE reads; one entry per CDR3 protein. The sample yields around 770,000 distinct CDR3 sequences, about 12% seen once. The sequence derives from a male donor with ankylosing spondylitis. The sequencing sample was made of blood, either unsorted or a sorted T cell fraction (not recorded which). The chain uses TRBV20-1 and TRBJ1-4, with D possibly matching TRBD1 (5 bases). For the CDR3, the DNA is TGCAGTGCTAGAGCCGGGGGATTATTAGAAAAACTGTTTTTT. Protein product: CSARAGGLLEKLFF.